Listed here are 16 T cell receptor beta chains from one sample, sequenced in a study of T-cell memory formation after mild COVID-19. MiXCR, applied by TCRdb to the 5' RACE reads, yields one record per CDR3 protein. The data show fewer than 150,000 distinct CDR3 sequences, 13% to 15% seen once. The sequenced material came from PBMCs or a T cell subset sorted from them (not recorded which). The receptor source for this set is an adult woman who had mild COVID-19 (a few samples of this study predate the infection). Cell type and time point are not known.

The CDR3 bases are TGTGCCAGCAGCGTAGCGTCCCTTCCCGGGGTTGGCACTGAAGCTTTCTTT. Amino acid sequence: CASSVASLPGVGTEAFF. This chain uses TRBV9 with TRBJ1-1; D unresolved. The CDR3 spans 17 residues. V was clipped by 0 bases and J by 4 bases, with 19 bases between them. CDR1 and CDR2 from the germline V gene are SGDLS and YYNGEE. Supplemented by reference TRBV9 and TRBJ1-1, the full variable domain reads DSGVTQTPKHLITATGQRVTLRCSPRSGDLSVYWYQQSLDQGLQFLIQYYNGEERAKGNILERFSAQQFPDLHSELNLSSLELGDSALYFCASSVASLPGVGTEAFFGQGTRLTVV.

The chain recombines TRBV6-8 with TRBJ2-7; perhaps TRBD2 as D (6 bases). V lost 2 bases, J lost 5 bases, and 13 bases lay in between. Germline V CDR1 and CDR2: MNHGY, SAAAGT. This CDR3 has 14 amino acids. The CDR3 loop reads CASSYTAGGDEQYF. CDR3 nucleotide sequence: TGTGCCAGCAGTTACACGGCGGGCGGGGACGAGCAGTACTTC.

This clonotype came up many times. This sequence joins TRBV20-1 and TRBJ2-7; 9 bases are a match to TRBD1. The CDR3 runs to 15 residues. Germline assignment: CDR1 DFQATT and CDR2 SNEGSKA (reference sequence). The V gene end was trimmed by 6 bases and the J gene end by 5 bases; junction bases not matched to a gene: 14. CDR3 protein: CSAPGQGNIGNEQYF. In DNA, the CDR3 is TGCAGTGCGCCGGGACAGGGTAACATCGGGAACGAGCAGTACTTC.

This chain joins TRBV2 and TRBJ1-1; TRBD1 agrees at 10 bases. CDR3 length: 16 residues. Germline CDR1 SNHLY, CDR2 FYNNEI. Trimming took 3 bases from V and 2 from J; bases not matched to a gene: 6. The CDR3 region has the DNA TGTGCCAGCAGTGATTGGGAGACAGGGGGCAACACTGAAGCTTTCTTT. This encodes CASSDWETGGNTEAFF.

Many counts were recorded for this clonotype. The chain carries TRBV5-4 and TRBJ2-1; 10 nucleotides agree with TRBD2. The CDR3 extends over 14 amino acids. Germline CDR1 reads SGHNT; CDR2 reads YYREEE (reference sequence). V lost 4 bases, J lost 8 bases, and 6 bases stayed unmatched. The CDR3 spells CASSPGTSAHEQFF. CDR3 sequence (DNA): TGTGCCAGCAGCCCCGGGACTAGCGCCCATGAGCAGTTCTTC.

This clonotype showed up just a few times. The gene calls are TRBV5-1 and TRBJ1-1; 8 positions match TRBD1. The CDR3 has 14 amino acids. V was clipped by 4 bases and J by 1 base; unmatched bases: 3. CDR1 and CDR2 from the germline V gene are SGHRS and YFSETQ. The CDR3: CASSAGTGNTEAFF. CDR3 bases: TGCGCCAGCAGCGCCGGGACAGGGAACACTGAAGCTTTCTTT.

This clonotype was observed a few times. The rearrangement uses TRBV3-1 and TRBJ2-1; D perhaps matches TRBD2 (6 bases). Germline-derived CDR1 and CDR2 are LGHDT and YNNKEL (reference sequence). With 2 bases removed from V and 9 bases from J, the gap between germline ends came to 29 bases. The CDR3 consists of 19 residues. CDR3 sequence (DNA): TGTGCCAGCAGCCAACAATTCCTGAGGACTGGAAAGATGGAGGGTGAGCAGTTCTTC. Translation gives CASSQQFLRTGKMEGEQFF.

This clonotype was seen a few times. The chain uses TRBV12-3 or TRBV12-4 and TRBJ1-1; 11 bases fit TRBD1. V gave up 6 bases and J gave up 3 bases; unmatched junction bases: 6. The CDR3 is 15 residues long. The CDR3 coding sequence is TGTGCCAGCAGCGACGGGACAGGGGGTCACACTGAAGCTTTCTTT. Protein sequence: CASSDGTGGHTEAFF.

The chain employs TRBV4-3 and TRBJ2-7; 7 bases map to TRBD1. This CDR3 has 18 residues. Looked up from germline, CDR1 is LGHNA and CDR2 is YSLEER. J gave up 0 bases and V 0 bases, and 11 bases lay outside the gene matches. The CDR3 sequence is CASSQDRPTGVGSYEQYF. As DNA, the CDR3 is TGCGCCAGCAGCCAAGATAGGCCCACAGGGGTGGGCTCCTACGAGCAGTACTTC.

The chain joins TRBV15 to TRBJ2-2, with TRBD2 as a possible D gene (6 bases). Germline assignment: CDR1 LNHNV and CDR2 YYDKDF (reference sequence). With 3 bases removed from V and 5 bases from J, the gap between germline ends came to 13 bases. This CDR3 is built from 15 residues. The CDR3 region has the DNA TGTGCCACCAGCAGGCAGGGAGGTCTTACCGGGGAGCTGTTTTTT. It codes for CATSRQGGLTGELFF.

This clonotype was counted only a few times. The chain uses TRBV13 and TRBJ2-1; 9 positions agree with TRBD2. Germline V lookup: CDR1 PRHDT, CDR2 FYEKMQ (reference sequence). V was pared by 5 bases and J by 2 bases, with 7 bases of the junction left unmatched. This CDR3 region has 16 residues. The CDR3 nucleotides are TGTGCCAGCAGCCCGAGCGGGGGGCCCACCTACAATGAGCAGTTCTTC. Its translation is CASSPSGGPTYNEQFF.

The rearrangement links TRBV7-6 to TRBJ2-1; the D gene is possibly TRBD2 (5 bases). V dropped 2 bases and J dropped 10 bases, with 12 bases sitting between them. CDR1 SGHVS and CDR2 FNYEAQ come from the germline V gene. The CDR3 has 13 residues. CDR3 coding DNA: TGTGCCAGCAGCTTATCGGGCGGGTTAGAGCAGTTCTTC. Amino acid sequence: CASSLSGGLEQFF.

The chain has TRBV29-1 and TRBJ1-1; the D gene is possibly TRBD1 (6 bases). The CDR3 is 15 residues long. Germline V CDR1 and CDR2: SQVTM, ANQGSEA. V lost 7 bases and J lost 1, with 19 bases in between. The CDR3 protein is CSAGVPNMGNTEAFF. The CDR3 region has the DNA TGCAGCGCAGGGGTTCCCAATATGGGGAACACTGAAGCTTTCTTT. Drawing the rest from reference TRBV29-1 and TRBJ1-1, the complete variable domain is SAVISQKPSRDICQRGTSLTIQCQVDSQVTMMFWYRQQPGQSLTLIATANQGSEATYESGFVIDKFPISRPNLTFSTLTVSNMSPEDSSIYLCSAGVPNMGNTEAFFGQGTRLTVV.

V gene TRBV6-6 combines with J gene TRBJ2-7; D might be TRBD1 or TRBD2, each matching 5 bases. Trimming took 2 bases from V and 2 from J, leaving 13 bases between them. Looked up from germline, CDR1 is MNHNY and CDR2 is SVGAGI (reference sequence). This CDR3 contains 15 residues. CDR3 coding DNA: TGTGCCAGCAGTTACCGGGGCGGCCCCACCTACGAGCAGTACTTC. Translation: CASSYRGGPTYEQYF.

The CDR3 loop is CAAGPGPNTGELFF. The CDR3 DNA sequence: TGTGCCGCAGGCCCGGGCCCGAACACCGGGGAGCTGTTTTTT. The chain has TRBV3-1 and TRBJ2-2; D is ambiguous. CDR1 and CDR2 from the germline V gene are LGHDT and YNNKEL (reference sequence). The CDR3 loop spans 14 amino acids. The V end was cut by 11 bases, the J end by 0 bases, with 13 bases between.

In its sample, this clonotype was seen a few times. The gene calls are TRBV6-2 or TRBV6-3 and TRBJ2-1; D is unresolved. CDR3 length: 12 residues. V was clipped by 0 bases and J by 8 bases, with 5 bases between them. Germline CDR1 and CDR2: MNHEY and SVGEGT. CDR3 DNA: TGTGCCAGCAGTTACTCGAGCTATGAGCAGTTCTTC. This encodes CASSYSSYEQFF.